This TCR beta chain is drawn from a study of T cells after yellow fever vaccination. The V gene's germline CDR1 is SGHRS and CDR2 YFSETQ. After removal of 4 bases from V and 2 bases from J, the junction contained 6 bases not matched to a gene. The CDR3 runs to 15 residues. TCRdb re-analysed the 5' RACE reads in MiXCR, keeping a single row per CDR3 protein. The sample holds under 550,000 distinct CDR3 sequences, 21% seen once. V gene TRBV5-1 combines with J gene TRBJ2-3, with TRBD1 identical over 8 bases. The receptor was derived from a man between 18 and 29 years old who received the YFV17D yellow fever vaccine. Sample: PBMCs, taken approximately 22 days after the first yellow fever vaccination. CDR3 residues: CASSVQGAPTDTQYF. CDR3 nucleotides: TGCGCCAGCAGCGTCCAGGGGGCCCCCACAGATACGCAGTATTTT.